A selection of T cell receptor beta chains follows, all from one sample in a study of blood T cell repertoires in COVID-19. Profiling relied on immunoSEQ multiplex PCR, and the TCRdb table lists in-frame clones only, not all of them. The top ten clones hold 1.5% to 2% of a sample with hundreds of thousands of clones, 89% of them seen once. Specimen: peripheral blood. These receptors were collected from a woman under 40 with COVID-19, enrolled during active disease. Each CDR3 is given with its conserved first and last residue. A D gene is named only where the DNA matches it firmly. Only some rows state a clone size, as once, few, many or a class for expanded clones.

clone_size | j_call | d_call | v_call | cdr3_aa | cdr3_nt
- | TRBJ2-7 | TRBD2 | TRBV7-9 | CASSLFGSRGVSYEQYF | TGTGCCAGCAGCTTGTTTGGGTCGCGGGGGGTATCCTACGAGCAGTACTTC
- | TRBJ2-3 | - | TRBV7-7 | CASSPSTALTDTQYF | TGTGCTAGCAGCCCATCGACAGCGCTCACAGATACGCAGTATTTT
- | TRBJ2-3 | TRBD2 | TRBV7-6 | CASSSRLAGGRDTQYF | TGTGCCAGCAGCTCGAGACTAGCGGGGGGCAGGGATACGCAGTATTTT
- | TRBJ2-1 | TRBD1 | TRBV6-5 | CASSYVTGNEQFF | TGTGCCAGCAGTTACGTGACAGGGAATGAGCAGTTCTTC
- | TRBJ2-3 | TRBD1 | TRBV6-2/TRBV6-3 | CASSYSGTDQYF | TGTGCCAGCAGTTACTCCGGGACAGATCAGTATTTT
- | TRBJ1-6 | TRBD1 | TRBV7-9 | CASSFPGQRSPLHF | TGTGCCAGCAGCTTCCCGGGACAGAGATCACCCCTCCACTTT
- | TRBJ1-2 | - | TRBV4-3 | CASSQVEWGGYGYTF | TGCGCCAGCAGCCAAGTGGAGTGGGGGGGCTATGGCTACACCTTC
- | TRBJ1-1 | TRBD1 | TRBV2 | CASSQGAVNTEAFF | TGTGCCAGCTCACAGGGGGCTGTGAACACTGAAGCTTTCTTT
- | TRBJ2-1 | TRBD1 | TRBV24-1 | CATSAGQAVQFF | TGTGCCACCAGCGCGGGACAGGCCGTGCAGTTCTTC
- | TRBJ2-1 | TRBD2 | TRBV29-1 | CSAGGRNEQFF | TGCAGCGCCGGCGGGAGGAATGAGCAGTTCTTC
once | TRBJ2-1 | TRBD2 | TRBV18 | CASSWSGGPYNEQFF | TGTGCCAGCTCATGGAGCGGGGGTCCCTACAATGAGCAGTTCTTC
- | TRBJ2-2 | TRBD1 | TRBV7-9 | CASSLRQGVTGELFF | TGTGCCAGCAGCTTACGGCAGGGGGTAACCGGGGAGCTGTTTTTT
few | TRBJ1-3 | - | TRBV2 | CASSRGNTIYF | TGTGCCAGCAGTCGGGGAAACACCATATATTTT
once | TRBJ1-1 | - | TRBV10-2 | CASSTGTYTEAFF | TGCGCCAGCAGCACAGGTACATACACTGAAGCTTTCTTT
- | TRBJ2-2 | TRBD2 | TRBV30 | CAWPTSGGVTGELFF | TGTGCCTGGCCGACTAGCGGGGGAGTCACCGGGGAGCTGTTTTTT
- | TRBJ1-2 | TRBD1 | TRBV30 | CALTGTGPHGYTF | TGTGCCTTAACCGGGACAGGGCCTCACGGCTACACCTTC
- | TRBJ1-1 | - | TRBV2 | CASSEARGNTEAFF | TGTGCCAGCAGTGAAGCGCGAGGAAACACTGAAGCTTTCTTT
- | TRBJ1-2 | - | TRBV2 | CATQPPNNYGYTF | TGTGCCACCCAACCACCTAACAACTATGGCTACACCTTC
- | TRBJ2-2 | - | TRBV4-1 | CASSQDLVPARVLFF | TGCGCCAGCAGCCAAGACCTCGTGCCCGCCCGAGTGCTGTTTTTT
- | TRBJ2-5 | - | TRBV4-1 | CASSRPGRQEQETQYF | TGCGCCAGCAGCCGCCCGGGTAGACAGGAGCAAGAGACCCAGTACTTC
- | TRBJ1-4 | TRBD1 | TRBV25-1 | CASSPQRGQETNEKLFF | TGTGCCAGCAGTCCACAAAGAGGACAGGAGACTAATGAAAAACTGTTTTTT
- | TRBJ1-6 | - | TRBV19 | CASSMSDRNSPLHF | TGTGCCAGTAGTATGAGCGACAGGAACTCACCCCTCCACTTT
- | TRBJ1-2 | - | TRBV18 | CASVDTSFAENGYTF | TGTGCCAGCGTGGACACCTCCTTCGCGGAGAATGGCTACACCTTC
- | TRBJ2-7 | - | TRBV4-3 | CASSQVGAGKEQYF | TGCGCCAGCAGCCAAGTTGGGGCAGGCAAGGAGCAGTACTTC